The 18 T cell receptor beta chains presented below share a single source sample, sequenced in a study of shared clonotypes between healthy human individuals. The method was immunoSEQ multiplex PCR; TCRdb's version includes in-frame clones alone and lacks a portion of them. Of about 550,000 clones in the sample, nearly 97% were seen once. Naive CD8 cells were CD45RO-negative, positively selected for CCR7, excluding terminally differentiated effector memory CD45RA+ cells. Sequenced material: naive CD8+ T cells sorted from blood. The source of these receptors is a woman younger than 45 in good health.

This chain joins TRBV7-8 and TRBJ2-1, with D possibly being TRBD1 or TRBD2 (7 bases each). V lost 0 bases and J lost 5, with 14 bases in between. From germline, CDR1 is SGHVS and CDR2 FQNEAQ. The CDR3 extends over 16 amino acids. The CDR3 nucleotides are TGTGCCAGCAGCTTAGCGGGAGGGGGCGGAGACAATGAGCAGTTCTTC. It encodes CASSLAGGGGDNEQFF.

This chain connects TRBV27 to TRBJ2-5; 14 positions match TRBD2. Unmatched junction bases numbered 3, after V lost 0 bases and J lost 3 bases. This CDR3 region has 17 residues. CDR1 MNHEY and CDR2 SMNVEV come from the germline V gene (reference sequence). This CDR3 is CASSLSGTSGRKETQYF. The CDR3, as DNA: TGTGCCAGCAGTTTATCCGGGACTAGCGGGAGAAAAGAGACCCAGTACTTC.

This clone has just one count. This chain connects TRBV28 to TRBJ2-2; the D is unclear. The CDR3 is made up of 15 amino acids. Germline CDR1 and CDR2: MDHEN and SYDVKM. V was shortened by 2 bases and J by 6 bases, with 13 bases between the two germline ends. CDR3 DNA sequence: TGTGCCAGCAGTTTACTCGCCCGGCCCGCCGGGGAGCTGTTTTTT. Translating gives CASSLLARPAGELFF. The full variable domain, its missing parts supplied by reference TRBV28 and TRBJ2-2, is DVKVTQSSRYLVKRTGEKVFLECVQDMDHENMFWYRQDPGLGLRLIYFSYDVKMKEKGDIPEGYSVSREKKERFSLILESASTNQTSMYLCASSLLARPAGELFFGEGSRLTVL.

The chain carries TRBV28 and TRBJ1-5; D unresolved. Between the trimmed V and J ends, which lost 3 bases and 10 bases, there was a span of 13 bases. This CDR3 region has 13 residues. Germline V gives CDR1 MDHEN, CDR2 SYDVKM. The CDR3 region is CASSFAEAPPQHF. The DNA for the CDR3 is TGTGCCAGCAGTTTCGCTGAGGCGCCTCCCCAGCATTTT.

This chain joins TRBV7-9 and TRBJ2-2; TRBD1 matches 8 bases. This CDR3 contains 14 residues. V lost 6 bases and J lost 4; bases outside the gene matches: 4. Germline lookup yields CDR1 SEHNR and CDR2 FQNEAQ (reference sequence). The CDR3 nucleotides read TGTGCCAGCAGGTTTGACAGGGGCACCGGGGAGCTGTTTTTT. Residues: CASRFDRGTGELFF.

The chain has TRBV5-1 and TRBJ2-1; TRBD2 agrees at 11 bases. CDR3 length: 17 amino acids. Looked up from germline, CDR1 is SGHRS and CDR2 is YFSETQ. The junction had 9 bases not matched to a gene; V was cut back by 0 bases and J by 7 bases. CDR3 region: CASSLGVSGRVRNEQFF. The CDR3 region has the DNA TGCGCCAGCAGCTTGGGGGTTAGCGGGAGGGTCAGGAATGAGCAGTTCTTC.

CDR3 residues: CASSLELRGQPSGANVLTF. As DNA, the CDR3 is TGTGCCAGCAGCTTGGAACTTCGGGGACAGCCCTCTGGGGCCAACGTCCTGACTTTC. The chain recombines TRBV5-6 with TRBJ2-6, with 7 positions matching TRBD1. Per germline, CDR1 SGHDT and CDR2 YYEEEE. V lost 0 bases and J lost 0; bases outside the gene matches: 9. The CDR3 consists of 19 residues.

The V gene is TRBV14, the J gene TRBJ2-7; the D gene is possibly TRBD1 (6 bases). V dropped 6 bases and J dropped 6 bases, with 15 bases sitting between them. CDR3 length: 13 amino acids. Germline V gene lookup returns CDR1 SGHDN and CDR2 FVKESK. This chain's CDR3 is CASRVGARGEQYF. The CDR3 nucleotides are TGTGCCAGCAGGGTGGGGGCGCGTGGCGAGCAGTACTTC.

The chain links TRBV5-1 to TRBJ2-4, with D unresolved. The V and J ends lost 0 bases and 3 bases respectively, with 7 bases between them. The CDR3 length is 14 residues. In germline, CDR1 is SGHRS, CDR2 YFSETQ. Written as DNA, the CDR3 is TGCGCCAGCAGCTTGGACACTGACAAAAACATTCAGTACTTC. It encodes CASSLDTDKNIQYF. The full variable domain, in which reference TRBV5-1 and TRBJ2-4 provide the parts outside the CDR3, is KAGVTQTPRYLIKTRGQQVTLSCSPISGHRSVSWYQQTPGQGLQFLFEYFSETQRNKGNFPGRFSGRQFSNSRSEMNVSTLELGDSALYLCASSLDTDKNIQYFGAGTRLSVL.

This chain links TRBV19 with TRBJ2-5; 10 bases are shared with TRBD1. V lost 0 bases to trimming and J lost 4 bases; unmatched junction nucleotides: 2. Germline V CDR1 and CDR2: LNHDA, SQIVND (reference sequence). The CDR3 has 15 residues. Written as DNA, the CDR3 is TGTGCCAGTAGTATAGAGGGACAGGGGACAGAGACCCAGTACTTC. Its protein product is CASSIEGQGTETQYF.

This clone was detected once. CDR3 DNA sequence: TGTGCCAGCAGTTCGAGTCGGTACGGGATCCTCACCTACGAGCAGTACTTC. Translating gives CASSSSRYGILTYEQYF. The chain combines TRBV7-9 with TRBJ2-7, with D possibly being TRBD2 (5 bases). CDR1 SEHNR and CDR2 FQNEAQ come from the germline V gene (reference sequence). Trimming left V 6 bases short and J 2 bases short, with 23 bases between. This CDR3 is built from 17 residues.

Turning to this clone: Other DNA sequences of this sample code for an identical CDR3. The chain is built from TRBV6-5 and TRBJ2-3; the D is unclear. V shed 0 bases and J shed 1 base, with 5 bases lying between them. Germline V CDR1 and CDR2: MNHEY, SVGAGI. CDR3 length: 14 amino acids. The CDR3 bases are TGTGCCAGCAGTTACTCGAGTGGCACAGATACGCAGTATTTT. It encodes CASSYSSGTDTQYF.

The chain couples TRBV10-3 to TRBJ2-5, with D tentatively TRBD2 (5 bases). The end of the DNA fits TRBJ2-7 better, so the J call may be wrong. Germline V gene data show CDR1 as ENHRY and CDR2 as SYGVKD. The CDR3 extends over 14 amino acids. The CDR3 reads CAISDPAERYEQYF. CDR3 in DNA: TGTGCCATCAGTGACCCCGCGGAGCGGTACGAGCAGTACTTC.

The rearrangement links TRBV27 to TRBJ2-1, with D possibly matching TRBD2 (5 bases). V lost 5 bases, J lost 8 bases, and 22 bases lay in between. The CDR3 has 16 amino acids. Per germline, CDR1 MNHEY and CDR2 SMNVEV (reference sequence). CDR3: CASSPLPSGTFYEQFF. The CDR3 DNA reads as TGTGCCAGCAGTCCACTGCCCAGCGGTACTTTTTATGAGCAGTTCTTC.

This sequence joins TRBV20-1 and TRBJ2-5; unclear D gene. Germline V lookup: CDR1 DFQATT, CDR2 SNEGSKA (reference sequence). The CDR3 is made up of 11 amino acids. DNA of the CDR3: TGCAGCGCGGCCCAAGGGGAGACCCAGTACTTC. Protein product: CSAAQGETQYF.

This sequence joins TRBV27 and TRBJ2-1; D remains unclear. V lost 0 bases and J 5 bases, leaving 11 bases between the germline ends. From germline, CDR1 is MNHEY and CDR2 SMNVEV (reference sequence). The CDR3 runs to 15 residues. The CDR3, as DNA: TGTGCCAGCAGTTTATCGGTAATTTCCAACAATGAGCAGTTCTTC. Protein product: CASSLSVISNNEQFF.

This sequence joins TRBV10-3 and TRBJ2-7; D is undetermined. CDR3 length: 13 amino acids. V was pared by 6 bases and J by 2 bases, with 11 bases between. Germline assignment: CDR1 ENHRY and CDR2 SYGVKD. The chain's CDR3 is CAIRDPRAYEQYF. The CDR3 region has the DNA TGTGCCATCAGGGACCCACGAGCCTACGAGCAGTACTTC.

The V gene is TRBV28, the J gene TRBJ2-3; 11 positions agree with TRBD1. The CDR3 length is 14 residues. The V gene end was trimmed by 5 bases and the J gene end by 4 bases; junction bases not matched to a gene: 2. Germline CDR1 is MDHEN and CDR2 is SYDVKM. CDR3 DNA sequence: TGTGCCAGCAGTCCGGGACAGGGGGCAGATACGCAGTATTTT. It is translated as CASSPGQGADTQYF.